Following are 27 T cell receptor beta chains from one sample sequenced in a study of vaccination and CD4 T cells after COVID-19. Their antigens are not known. Indicated time point: late sampling 161 to 241 days after vaccination in a few convalescent patients. The treatment here: roughly 11-day PBMC culture with coronavirus spike peptide pools or control peptides (ViraFEST assay). Cultured CD4+ T cell DNA was sequenced using the Oncomine TCR Beta short-read assay. Each CDR3 protein is one row after TCRdb ran MiXCR on the PCR reads. The sample consists of under 30,000 distinct CDR3 sequences, under 50% of them appearing once. Material: CD4+ T cells from blood, cultured in vitro, obtained about 7 months after SARS-CoV-2 vaccination. Receptors originate from a human donor who had recovered from COVID-19.

The rearrangement links TRBV6-1 to TRBJ2-3; D ambiguous. Germline values: CDR1 MNHNS, CDR2 SASEGT. This CDR3 has 16 amino acids. The V gene lost 2 bases and the J gene lost 3 bases, with 15 bases spanning the gap. CDR3 nucleotide sequence: TGTGCCAGCAGTGAAAAGAGGAACATACCAACAGATACGCAGTATTTT. It yields the protein CASSEKRNIPTDTQYF.

This clonotype was seen a few times. This sequence joins TRBV20-1 and TRBJ1-1, with a possible D match to TRBD1 (5 bases). V shed 7 bases and J shed 2 bases, with 20 bases lying between them. CDR1 and CDR2 from the germline V gene are DFQATT and SNEGSKA (reference sequence). CDR3 length equals 15 residues. The CDR3 sequence: CSGGASLRTNTEAFF. The CDR3 coding sequence is TGCAGTGGCGGGGCCTCGTTAAGAACCAACACTGAAGCTTTCTTT.

J is TRBJ2-5 and V is TRBV20-1; 8 bases line up with TRBD2. Germline V gene lookup returns CDR1 DFQATT and CDR2 SNEGSKA (reference sequence). This CDR3 has 14 residues. Trimming took 5 bases from V and 5 from J; bases not matched to a gene: 10. The CDR3 sequence is CSALRATSVETQYF. CDR3 DNA sequence: TGCAGTGCTCTCCGCGCGACTAGCGTGGAGACCCAGTACTTC.

This chain joins TRBV28 and TRBJ1-5; 7 positions match TRBD1. After removal of 5 bases from V and 4 bases from J, the junction contained 17 bases not matched to a gene. Germline CDR1 and CDR2: MDHEN and SYDVKM. This CDR3 is built from 18 residues. In nucleotides, the CDR3 is TGTGCCAGCAGTAGAAACCTAATGGACAGGCTTGAAAATCAGCCCCAGCATTTT. Amino acid sequence: CASSRNLMDRLENQPQHF.

This clonotype was recorded a few times. The chain carries TRBV24-1 and TRBJ2-5; 7 bases are shared with TRBD1. This CDR3 has 15 amino acids. Trimming cost V 2 bases and J 5 bases; bases outside gene matches: 7. The germline V gene has CDR1 KGHDR and CDR2 SFDVKD. The CDR3 loop reads CATSDWAGGTETQYF. In nucleotides, the CDR3 is TGTGCCACCAGTGATTGGGCAGGGGGTACGGAGACCCAGTACTTC.

Worth noting for this clonotype: The junction departs from germline at one end; a sequencing error may be responsible. This chain joins TRBV7-9 and TRBJ1-6; a possible D gene is TRBD1 (5 bases). Germline V gene lookup returns CDR1 SEHNR and CDR2 FQNEAQ (reference sequence). The CDR3 has 17 amino acids. The CDR3 loop reads CASSSPGRSSYNPPLHF. CDR3 in DNA: TGTGCCAGCAGCTCCCCGGGACGGAGCTCCTATAATCCACCCCTCCACTTT.

This clonotype was observed a few times. V usage is TRBV20-1 and J usage is TRBJ1-5; D uncertain. The CDR3 sequence is 12 residues long. The germline CDR1 and CDR2 sequences are DFQATT and SNEGSKA (reference sequence). Trimming left V 3 bases short and J 5 bases short, with 8 bases between. CDR3: CSASERYQPQHF. The DNA of the CDR3 is TGCAGTGCTAGCGAGAGATATCAGCCCCAGCATTTT.

This rearrangement joins TRBV7-9 to TRBJ2-3; D is ambiguous. The V and J ends lost 5 bases and 6 bases respectively, with 12 bases between them. This CDR3 region has 13 residues. Germline V gene sequence: CDR1 SEHNR, CDR2 FQNEAQ (reference sequence). CDR3 residues: CASSVVKEDTQYF. The CDR3 bases are TGTGCCAGCAGCGTGGTTAAAGAGGATACGCAGTATTTT.

This clonotype is judged medium-sized (0.01 to 0.1%). The chain employs TRBV6-4 and TRBJ2-2, with D unclear. Germline values: CDR1 MRHNA, CDR2 SNTAGT. This CDR3 has 13 residues. The V gene lost 2 bases and the J gene lost 3 bases, with 4 bases spanning the gap. This CDR3 is CASSDRDTGELFF. The CDR3 coding sequence is TGTGCCAGCAGTGACAGGGACACCGGGGAGCTGTTTTTT.

This clonotype was detected only a few times. The chain has TRBV6-1 and TRBJ1-5; D ambiguous. This CDR3 has 13 amino acids. The V and J ends lost 5 bases and 6 bases respectively, with 11 bases between them. The V gene's germline CDR1 is MNHNS and CDR2 SASEGT. The CDR3: CASSISSGQPQHF. The CDR3, as DNA: TGTGCCAGCAGTATAAGTTCGGGTCAGCCCCAGCATTTT.

This clonotype is medium-sized by share. The chain is built from TRBV7-9 and TRBJ1-1; no clear D. Germline V gene data show CDR1 as SEHNR and CDR2 as FQNEAQ (reference sequence). V lost 1 base to trimming and J lost 1 base, with 4 bases between them. The CDR3 contains 13 residues. CDR3 in amino acids: CASSLDRNTEAFF. DNA for the CDR3: TGTGCCAGCAGCTTAGACAGGAACACTGAAGCTTTCTTT.

This clonotype has only a few counts. The chain carries TRBV6-2 or TRBV6-3 and TRBJ2-7, with 11 bases aligning to TRBD1. The CDR3 extends over 15 amino acids. Germline CDR1 reads MNHEY; CDR2 reads SVGEGT. Unmatched junction bases numbered 4, after V lost 5 bases and J lost 1 base. The CDR3, as DNA: TGTGCCAGCAGTCCTGGACAGGGGGCTTCCTACGAGCAGTACTTC. It is translated as CASSPGQGASYEQYF.

Note on this clonotype: The germline gene is not matched at one end of the junction; a read error may be the cause. The genes are TRBV7-7 and TRBJ2-7; D perhaps matches TRBD1 (7 bases). The CDR3 contains 16 residues. Germline V lookup: CDR1 SSHAT, CDR2 FNYEAQ (reference sequence). The DNA of the CDR3 is TGTGCTAGCAGCTTGGGGCCAGGGGGAGGTTCCTACGAGCAGTACTTC. Translation: CASSLGPGGGSYEQYF.

The chain joins TRBV20-1 to TRBJ1-2; the match to TRBD1 covers 8 bases. CDR1 is DFQATT, CDR2 SNEGSKA, per germline (reference sequence). CDR3 length: 14 residues. The ends lost 1 base at V and 8 bases at J; junction bases unmatched: 9. DNA for the CDR3: TGCAGTGCTAGAGGCTGGACAGGGTCTTGGGGCTACACCTTC. Translated, it gives CSARGWTGSWGYTF.

The chain has TRBV24-1 and TRBJ2-3, with D hard to call. The V gene's germline CDR1 is KGHDR and CDR2 SFDVKD. Trimming stripped 9 bases from V and 4 bases from J, with 13 bases between. The CDR3 has 13 residues. CDR3 DNA: TGTGCCACCCGGCAAGCCCCTTCAGATACGCAGTATTTT. It specifies CATRQAPSDTQYF.

The V gene is TRBV20-1, the J gene TRBJ2-7; D remains unclear. Trimming took 3 bases from V and 1 from J, leaving 19 bases between them. The CDR3 contains 16 residues. Germline V gene lookup returns CDR1 DFQATT and CDR2 SNEGSKA (reference sequence). CDR3: CSASPPGSRSSYEQYF. As DNA, the CDR3 is TGCAGTGCTAGCCCTCCAGGCAGCCGGTCATCCTACGAGCAGTACTTC.

A word on this clonotype: Mismatch with germline at one junction end may stem from a read error. The chain couples TRBV7-2 to TRBJ1-5; D gene ambiguous. Looked up from germline, CDR1 is SGHTA and CDR2 is FQGNSA. CDR3 length: 14 residues. The CDR3 nucleotides read TGCGCCAGCAGCCCCGTGACCTCCCGGCAGCCCCAGCATTTT. Encoded protein: CASSPVTSRQPQHF.

The V gene is TRBV6-1, the J gene TRBJ1-2; 7 nucleotides align to TRBD1. After removal of 8 bases from V and 5 bases from J, the junction contained 8 bases not matched to a gene. The CDR3 spans 13 residues. Germline CDR1 and CDR2: MNHNS and SASEGT. CDR3 coding DNA: TGTGCCAGCTGGACAGGTCGAAATTATGGCTACACCTTC. Its translation: CASWTGRNYGYTF.

This clonotype was found a few times. The J gene is TRBJ1-5, the V gene TRBV7-9; a weak D match, TRBD1 (6 bases). Germline CDR1 and CDR2: SEHNR and FQNEAQ (reference sequence). This CDR3 has 15 amino acids. Deletions cut 5 bases from V and 1 base from J, with 12 bases between. The chain's CDR3 is CASSVGGGSNQPQHF. CDR3 DNA: TGTGCCAGCAGCGTAGGGGGAGGGAGCAATCAGCCCCAGCATTTT. Combining the CDR3 with reference TRBV7-9 and TRBJ1-5 gives the whole variable domain DTGVSQNPRHKITKRGQNVTFRCDPISEHNRLYWYRQTLGQGPEFLTYFQNEAQLEKSRLLSDRFSAERPKGSFSTLEIQRTEQGDSAMYLCASSVGGGSNQPQHFGDGTRLSIL.

V usage is TRBV9 and J usage is TRBJ2-7; no definite D call. This CDR3 has 15 amino acids. Looked up from germline, CDR1 is SGDLS and CDR2 is YYNGEE. V lost 0 bases to trimming and J lost 0 bases, with 10 bases between them. CDR3 amino acids: CASSVGWHSSYEQYF. Written as DNA, the CDR3 is TGTGCCAGCAGCGTAGGATGGCACAGCTCCTACGAGCAGTACTTC. The whole variable domain, remainder taken from reference TRBV9 and TRBJ2-7, is DSGVTQTPKHLITATGQRVTLRCSPRSGDLSVYWYQQSLDQGLQFLIQYYNGEERAKGNILERFSAQQFPDLHSELNLSSLELGDSALYFCASSVGWHSSYEQYFGPGTRLTVT.

The rearrangement uses TRBV6-1 and TRBJ2-5, with unresolved D. Trimming left V 7 bases short and J 1 base short, with 10 bases between. CDR1 and CDR2 (germline): MNHNS, SASEGT. The CDR3 spans 13 residues. The CDR3 sequence is CASTLQFQETQYF. The CDR3 DNA reads as TGTGCCAGCACCTTACAGTTCCAAGAGACCCAGTACTTC.

V usage is TRBV7-2 and J usage is TRBJ2-4; no definite D call. The CDR3 contains 15 residues. V lost 5 bases and J 5 bases, leaving 16 bases between the germline ends. The V gene's germline CDR1 is SGHTA and CDR2 FQGNSA. CDR3 nucleotides: TGTGCCAGCAGCCCCGCCGACACGGGCCAAAACATTCAGTACTTC. The encoded protein is CASSPADTGQNIQYF.

The chain couples TRBV10-3 to TRBJ1-6, with D unresolved. Germline CDR1 reads ENHRY; CDR2 reads SYGVKD. Trimming shortened V by 6 bases and J by 7 bases, and 13 bases separated the two germline ends. The CDR3 runs to 14 residues. CDR3 nucleotide sequence: TGTGCCATCAGCGGCGCCTTAGGAAATTCACCCCTCCACTTT. Translation gives CAISGALGNSPLHF.

This clonotype was seen only a few times. In DNA, the CDR3 is TGCAGTGCCGGAGCGGCGGGGGCGTCCTACGAGCAGTACTTC. Encoded protein: CSAGAAGASYEQYF. The rearrangement joins TRBV20-1 to TRBJ2-7; TRBD2 is a possible D gene (7 bases). The length of the CDR3 is 14 residues. V was pared by 6 bases and J by 1 base, with 16 bases between. Germline V gene lookup returns CDR1 DFQATT and CDR2 SNEGSKA (reference sequence).

The V gene is TRBV5-1, the J gene TRBJ2-5, with TRBD2 matching over 12 bases. This CDR3 has 14 residues. CDR1 and CDR2 from the germline V gene are SGHRS and YFSETQ. Unmatched junction bases numbered 3, after V lost 4 bases and J lost 5 bases. CDR3 residues: CASSPTSGRETQYF. The CDR3 nucleotides read TGCGCCAGCAGCCCCACTAGCGGGAGGGAGACCCAGTACTTC. The entire variable domain, with the rest obtained from reference TRBV5-1 and TRBJ2-5, is as follows: KAGVTQTPRYLIKTRGQQVTLSCSPISGHRSVSWYQQTPGQGLQFLFEYFSETQRNKGNFPGRFSGRQFSNSRSEMNVSTLELGDSALYLCASSPTSGRETQYFGPGTRLLVL.

As DNA, the CDR3 is TGTGCCAGCAACCTCCCTACTAGTTGGGGGCCAGATACGCAGTATTTT. Protein sequence: CASNLPTSWGPDTQYF. The rearrangement uses TRBV12-3 or TRBV12-4 and TRBJ2-3; D may be TRBD1 (6 bases). Deletions cut 7 bases from V and 4 bases from J, with 21 bases between. The CDR3 runs to 16 residues.

There are a few counts of this clonotype. The CDR3 is CATSTRLAGGYNEQFF. The CDR3 DNA sequence: TGTGCCACCAGCACCCGTCTAGCGGGAGGGTACAATGAGCAGTTCTTC. This chain links TRBV15 with TRBJ2-1, with 12 bases matching TRBD2. Losses at the gene ends were 4 bases for V and 4 bases for J; bases not matched to a gene: 5. CDR1 LNHNV and CDR2 YYDKDF come from the germline V gene (reference sequence). This CDR3 contains 16 residues.